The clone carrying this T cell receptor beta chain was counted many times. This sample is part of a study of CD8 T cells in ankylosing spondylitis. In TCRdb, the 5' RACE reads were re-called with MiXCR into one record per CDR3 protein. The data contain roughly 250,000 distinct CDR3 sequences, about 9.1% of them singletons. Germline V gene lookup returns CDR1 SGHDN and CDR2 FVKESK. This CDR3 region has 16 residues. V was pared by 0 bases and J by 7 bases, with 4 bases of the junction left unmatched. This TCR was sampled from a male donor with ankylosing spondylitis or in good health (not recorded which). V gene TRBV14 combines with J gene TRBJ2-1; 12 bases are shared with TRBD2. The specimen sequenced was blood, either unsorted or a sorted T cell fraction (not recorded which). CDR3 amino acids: CASSQDPLAGGNEQFF. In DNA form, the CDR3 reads TGTGCCAGCAGCCAAGACCCTCTAGCGGGAGGGAATGAGCAGTTCTTC.